These T cell receptor beta chains were read from a single sample in a study of Ad26.COV2.S vaccination and SARS-CoV-2 variants. Profiled with immunoSEQ multiplex PCR; TCRdb holds only in-frame clones, not every one. The data contain fewer than 800,000 clones, more than 80% of them singletons. The sequences come from peripheral blood, collected in a trial of Ad26.COV2.S vaccine versus placebo. These receptors all come from a person aged 18-65 years who received the Ad26.COV2.S COVID-19 vaccine or a placebo. Both conserved end residues are part of each CDR3. Each record gives: D gene, clone size, J gene, V gene, CDR3 protein, CDR3 DNA. D genes are given only for firm matches. The listing skips clone size in some rows; elsewhere it reads once, few, many or a size class.

>-|-|TRBJ2-7|TRBV7-3
CASSHGQLNYEQYF
TGTGCCAGCAGCCACGGACAGCTTAACTACGAGCAGTACTTC
>-|many|TRBJ2-5|TRBV2
CASSELYRGGRPQETQYF
TGTGCCAGCAGTGAACTCTACAGGGGAGGCCGCCCTCAAGAGACCCAGTACTTC
>-|-|TRBJ2-4|TRBV21-1
CASSSTSGLAKNIQYF
TGTGCCAGCAGCAGTACTAGCGGGTTAGCCAAAAACATTCAGTACTTC
>TRBD2|-|TRBJ2-2|TRBV18
CASSPPGLAETGELFF
TGTGCCAGCTCACCACCGGGACTAGCGGAGACCGGGGAGCTGTTTTTT
>-|-|TRBJ1-3|TRBV6-2/TRBV6-3
CASSSIGIGNTIYF
TGTGCCAGCAGTTCAATCGGGATAGGAAACACCATATATTTT
>TRBD1|-|TRBJ1-5|TRBV5-5
CASSIVTGGQPQHF
TGTGCCAGCAGCATCGTGACAGGGGGCCAGCCCCAGCATTTT
>TRBD1|few|TRBJ2-3|TRBV15
CATSREPGQASDTQYF
TGTGCCACCAGCAGAGAACCCGGACAGGCTTCAGATACGCAGTATTTT
>-|-|TRBJ2-7|TRBV10-3
CAISLAGDNEQYF
TGTGCCATCAGTTTGGCAGGGGACAACGAGCAGTACTTC
>-|-|TRBJ2-3|TRBV14
CASSQGRDRRTDTQYF
TGTGCCAGCAGCCAAGGGCGGGACAGACGCACAGATACGCAGTATTTT
>-|-|TRBJ1-2|TRBV7-2
CASSLSLYGYTF
TGTGCCAGCAGCTTAAGCCTCTATGGCTACACCTTC
>-|-|TRBJ2-3|TRBV3-1/TRBV3-2
CASSQDPTSYEADTQYF
TGTGCCAGCAGCCAAGATCCCACCTCATATGAGGCAGATACGCAGTATTTT
>-|-|TRBJ2-7|TRBV6-5
CASSYGVGFYEQYF
TGTGCCAGCAGTTACGGGGTAGGGTTCTACGAGCAGTACTTC
>-|-|TRBJ2-1|TRBV7-6
CASSLEVLRGYNEQFF
TGTGCCAGCAGCTTAGAGGTGCTGCGGGGCTACAATGAGCAGTTCTTC
>-|-|TRBJ2-3|TRBV18
CASSRFREDTQYF
TGTGCCAGCTCACGGTTCCGGGAAGATACGCAGTATTTT
>-|-|TRBJ2-7|TRBV5-6
CASSLSRYYEQYF
TGTGCCAGCAGCCTCTCTCGGTACTACGAGCAGTACTTC
>TRBD1|-|TRBJ2-3|TRBV11-2
CASSSPIQGNPTDTQYF
TGTGCCAGCAGCAGCCCAATACAGGGGAATCCCACAGATACGCAGTATTTT
>TRBD1|-|TRBJ1-2|TRBV9
CASSEDRAVESGYTF
TGTGCCAGCAGCGAAGACAGGGCGGTCGAGTCTGGCTACACCTTC
>TRBD2|-|TRBJ2-1|TRBV30
CAWSRGVEQFF
TGTGCCTGGAGTCGGGGGGTCGAGCAGTTCTTC
>TRBD2|-|TRBJ2-3|TRBV19
CASQLAGFTDTQYF
TGTGCCAGTCAACTAGCGGGGTTCACAGATACGCAGTATTTT
>-|-|TRBJ1-5|TRBV24-1
CATSDSLNQPQHF
TGTGCCACCAGTGATTCCCTCAATCAGCCCCAGCATTTT
>-|-|TRBJ2-5|TRBV5-1
CASSLLQRVETQYF
TGCGCCAGCAGCTTGTTGCAGCGGGTAGAGACCCAGTACTTC
>TRBD2|-|TRBJ2-7|TRBV9
CASSVVAGAGEQYF
TGTGCCAGCAGCGTAGTCGCGGGAGCAGGCGAGCAGTACTTC
>-|few|TRBJ1-1|TRBV2
CASVSWGGTEAFF
TGTGCCAGCGTATCATGGGGGGGCACTGAAGCTTTCTTT
>TRBD1|-|TRBJ1-2|TRBV4-3
CASSQQNRGGYGYTF
TGCGCCAGCAGCCAACAGAACAGGGGAGGCTATGGCTACACCTTC
>-|-|TRBJ1-6|TRBV19
CASSINDRSSPLHF
TGTGCCAGTAGTATTAATGACAGGAGCTCACCCCTCCACTTT
>TRBD1|once|TRBJ2-7|TRBV10-3
CAIRDRAYEQYF
TGTGCCATCAGGGACAGGGCCTACGAGCAGTACTTC
>TRBD1|-|TRBJ2-7|TRBV6-2/TRBV6-3
CASSYSRTGNTYEQYF
TGTGCCAGCAGTTACTCGAGGACAGGGAACACCTACGAGCAGTACTTC
>-|-|TRBJ1-1|TRBV7-2
CASSLGAANTEAFF
TGTGCCAGCAGCTTAGGGGCCGCGAACACTGAAGCTTTCTTT
>-|-|TRBJ2-7|TRBV2
CASGDSERREQYF
TGTGCCAGCGGTGATAGCGAGCGGAGGGAGCAGTACTTC